This TCR beta chain was found in a study of healthy donors' naive CD4 and CD8 T cells. On the study more broadly: All functional IMGT TCR alpha variants were covered by new primers. Study-wide results and caveats: Negatively charged CDR3s marked CD8+ lineage; positively charged CDR3s marked CD4+ lineage.

V lost 3 bases and J lost 4, with 9 bases in between. The CDR3 loop spans 13 amino acids. Germline loops: CDR1 SGHKS, CDR2 YYEKEE (reference sequence). Details on this clonotype: Antigen specificity is unknown.

Starting from approximately 500 ng of total RNA, TCR libraries were made with linear amplification. TCRdb processed the reads anew with MiXCR; each CDR3 protein has one entry. The data show 150,000 to 200,000 distinct CDR3 sequences, 74% seen once. Sequencing was performed on naive CD4+ and CD8+ T cells sorted from blood, pooled from several donors. This receptor was obtained from a pool of human donors in good health; the sample pools cells from several healthy donors. The chain has TRBV5-5 and TRBJ2-3; D possibly corresponds to TRBD2 (6 bases). The DNA of the CDR3 is TGTGCCAGCAGCTCGGAGGGACCAGATACGCAGTATTTT. Its translation: CASSSEGPDTQYF. The variable domain in full, with the rest retrieved from reference TRBV5-5 and TRBJ2-3, is DAGVTQSPTHLIKTRGQQVTLRCSPISGHKSVSWYQQVLGQGPQFIFQYYEKEERGRGNFPDRFSARQFPNYSSELNVNALLLGDSALYLCASSSEGPDTQYFGPGTRLTVL.